The T cell receptor (beta chain) described here comes from a study of CD4 T cells in relation to SARS-CoV-2 and coronaviruses. Unexposed donor CD4+ T cells date from about 2011-2018, before the COVID-19 pandemic. The cells were cultured for under 13 days before CD4+ T cells were isolated. Each well had 1.5 million to 2.5 million PBMCs in 5% human AB serum with IL-2. Clones were sequenced by immunoSEQ multiplex PCR, and TCRdb holds only the in-frame ones, with some missing. The sample has 20,000 or so clones, about 80% seen once. The sample holds one count of this clone. Its antigen is still unknown. Germline CDR1 MGHDK, CDR2 SYGVNS. The trim removed 1 base at V and 1 base at J, leaving 4 bases unmatched. The CDR3 is made up of 16 amino acids.

This TCR derives from a human donor in good health. The sequenced sample consisted of CD4+ T cells from PBMCs, cultured in vitro. This rearrangement joins TRBV25-1 to TRBJ2-5; 9 bases fit TRBD2. As DNA, the CDR3 is TGTGCCAGCAGTGAATGGGGGCGGGGGGGCCAAGAGACCCAGTACTTC. Amino acids: CASSEWGRGGQETQYF.